This entry lists 2 T cell receptor beta chains sequenced from one sample in a study of T cells in Graves' hyperthyroidism and ophthalmopathy. TCR beta CDR3 regions were amplified from RNA transcripts. The TCR CDR3 first-round RT-PCR relied on the HTBI primer set. A single record per CDR3 protein comes from TCRdb applying MiXCR to the multiplex PCR reads. The sample holds approximately 690,000 distinct CDR3 sequences, roughly 20% seen once. Material for sequencing was blood. The origin of the receptors is a man younger than 45 with Graves' ophthalmopathy.

V usage is TRBV30 and J usage is TRBJ2-7, with TRBD2 identical over 13 bases. Trimming at V came to 0 bases and at J to 2 bases, leaving 10 bases not matched to a gene. This CDR3 is built from 18 residues. Germline lookup yields CDR1 GTSNPN and CDR2 SVGIG (reference sequence). Written as DNA, the CDR3 is TGTGCCTGGAGTGTACGAGGACTAGCGGGAGTAAGCCCCTACGAGCAGTACTTC. Translation: CAWSVRGLAGVSPYEQYF.

In its sample, this clonotype was seen a few times. The chain uses TRBV6-2 or TRBV6-3 and TRBJ1-5, with 12 bases identical to TRBD1. V shed 7 bases, J shed 2 bases, and the junction held 6 bases outside the gene matches. From germline, CDR1 is MNHEY and CDR2 SVGEGT. The CDR3 has 16 residues. The CDR3 DNA reads as TGTGCCAGCAATCCCGGGACAGGGGGCGGCAATCAGCCCCAGCATTTT. Translated, it gives CASNPGTGGGNQPQHF.